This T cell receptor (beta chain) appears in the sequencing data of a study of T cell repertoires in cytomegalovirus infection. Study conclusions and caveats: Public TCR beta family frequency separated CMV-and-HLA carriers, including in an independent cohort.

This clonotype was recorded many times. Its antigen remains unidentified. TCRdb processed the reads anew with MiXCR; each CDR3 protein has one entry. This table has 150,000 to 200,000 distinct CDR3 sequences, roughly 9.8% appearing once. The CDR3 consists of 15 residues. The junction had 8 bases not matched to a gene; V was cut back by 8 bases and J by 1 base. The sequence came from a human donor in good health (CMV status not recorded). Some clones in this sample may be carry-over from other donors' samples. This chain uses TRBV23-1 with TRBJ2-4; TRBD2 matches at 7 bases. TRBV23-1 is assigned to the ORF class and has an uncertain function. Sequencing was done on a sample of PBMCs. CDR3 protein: CASGRGGGAKNIQYF. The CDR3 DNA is TGCGCCAGCGGACGCGGGGGAGGGGCCAAAAACATTCAGTACTTC.